The sequence of this T cell receptor (beta chain) was determined in a study of cytomegalovirus exposure and HLA in healthy donors (dated by TCRdb to between 2016 and 2019). Regarding the study in general: An earlier analysis of approximately 590 of the donors reported approximately 290 Gb of sequence data and some 100 million unique TCR beta sequences from 150 million to 200 million T cells. About 320 gigabases of sequencing data and tens of millions of unique TCR sequences were included in an early release covering roughly 600 HLA-typed donors. Of the roughly 410 genotyped donors, over 80% were placed in the genetic ancestry cluster associated with self-reported Caucasian donors. The study aimed to test whether signatures of past pathogen exposure could be identified by cataloging public T cell receptors. Using immunosequencing, the study profiled T cell repertoires from roughly 650 subjects and related those repertoires to cytomegalovirus serostatus. Along with the roughly 700-subject first cohort, a separate validation cohort of over a hundred different subjects was used. High-throughput TCR immunosequencing, statistical association of individual TCRs with disease status, and machine learning were combined to predict cytomegalovirus infection status. To study patterns of TCR occurrence, a later analysis re-analyzed previously published TCR beta repertoires from under 750 donors and added high-resolution HLA genotyping. The later analysis used no new phenotypic data to find candidate immune exposures, relying instead on TCR beta sequences and their occurrence across donors. An earlier analysis of fewer than 700 of the donors applied high-throughput TCR beta sequencing to assess whether each TCR beta V gene segment acted as functional or pseudogenic. Donor age, sex, ethnicity and CMV serostatus were collected together with the repertoire data. Genome-wide SNP genotypes for about 65% of the roughly 700 donors were used in a later genetic analysis, which treated that subset as a discovery cohort. Every repertoire in the discovery cohort had been generated on one and the same sequencing platform. HLA typing included class I and class II loci at four-digit resolution. Typing coverage varied by locus: roughly 629-640 donors for A, B, C, DRB1 and DQB1; about 520 for DQA1; about 600 for DPA1; 450 to 480 for DPB1. A handful of DR-DQ haplotypes were handled as single units for association and clustering because linkage in the cohort was strong. Among 398 genotyped donors of the cohort, an average of around 250,000 unique TCR beta nucleotide sequences was sequenced per donor, of which about 19% were non-productive.

In total, 500 to 700 healthy bone marrow donors made up the cohort. All cohort members were sampled while nominally healthy, although unrecorded immune exposures were likely present. The donor was CMV seronegative and was included in the group of 352 seronegative cohort members. A peripheral blood sample was collected from each donor, and TCR beta sequencing was performed on peripheral blood mononuclear cells. The Qiagen DNeasy Blood Extraction Kit was used to extract genomic DNA from the blood cell samples. CDR1 and CDR2 are read off the germline V gene (reference sequence) as LNHDA and SQIVND. V is cut back by 3 bases and J by 8 bases, with 7 bases in the junction unmatched. The CDR3 contains 14 residues, cysteine and phenylalanine counted. CDR3 DNA only is kept here, 42 bases in frame from base 1. Library generation was performed with the immunoSEQ multiplex PCR assay. For the multiplex PCR, a mixture combining 60 forward primers for TCR Vbeta segments and 13 reverse primers for TCR Jbeta segments was used. The CDR3 region of rearranged TCR beta genes was amplified from genomic DNA with a multiplex PCR assay. The amplified TCR beta libraries were sequenced on the Illumina HiSeq System as 87-base-pair reads. Turning to the authors' computational methods: Across the roughly 600 repertoires, a later analysis counted 80 million or so unique TCR beta chains, roughly 11 million of which were shared by at least two donors. A nearest-neighbor algorithm error-corrected the raw reads and collapsed the reads into unique sequences, merging closely related sequences to remove PCR and sequencing errors. Alignment of CDR3 sequences to IMGT reference sequences was used to assign V, D and J gene segments. For a sequence to be retained, a match of at least six nucleotides to both a V gene segment and a J gene segment was required. A rearrangement was called productive if the CDR3 had no stop codons and remained in frame with V and J, and every other rearrangement was called non-productive. CDR3 was defined by IMGT convention, running from the second conserved V-encoded cysteine to the conserved J-encoded phenylalanine. The earlier analysis of some 540 of the donors excluded any sequence lacking an unambiguous match to a single V gene segment. In an earlier analysis of a few hundred of the donors, a V segment was called functional when productive rearrangements were above 56.7%, and segregating when the standard deviation between donors exceeded 5%. To diagnose cytomegalovirus status from the catalog of TCR beta chain sequences, a statistical classification framework was built. In a later analysis, TCR nucleotide sequences were compared against IMGT/GENE-DB human TR gene sequences so that V and J genes could be assigned. The TCRdist pipeline was used in a later analysis to assign CDR3 sequences and most-parsimonious VDJ recombination scenarios. In a later analysis, each TCR beta chain was defined by its CDR3 amino acid sequence together with its V-gene family, and reads without a unique V-gene family were excluded. In a later analysis, a few hundred highly shared, low-generation-probability nucleotide sequences were removed to address suspected cross-contamination and a sequencing artifact. For each public chain, a later analysis derived a clonal expansion index from normalized ranks of inferred template counts within each repertoire. In a later analysis, generation probabilities were computed using a VDJ recombination model fitted to out-of-frame rearrangements, and the results were checked against IGoR. In a later analysis, hypergeometric tests were used to score TCR-TCR, TCR-HLA and TCR-CMV co-occurrence, with a repertoire-size bias correction applied to TCR pairs. A later analysis estimated false discovery rates by permuting HLA or CMV assignments 20 times. In a later analysis, co-occurring TCRs were grouped using DBSCAN, with TCRdist sequence similarity added in when clustering inside HLA-allele-positive subsets. Repertoires with fewer than 30,000 or more than 120,000 public chains were left out of co-occurrence clustering, as were about 5 repertoires with anomalous nucleotide sharing. TCRdb took this table from immuneACCESS and kept in-frame rearrangements with V and J called. Such tables lack part of the clones; where checked against another copy, unresolved V genes explain under half of the gap, and the rest is unexplained. That table furnishes V, J and clone size, whereas the DNA furnished D and trimming. The record for this sample contains more than 100,000 clones. The biggest ten clones account for more than 3% of the sample.

Notes on this clone: The specificity of this receptor is unknown.

Overall study results and their limits: A further reported finding was that TCR beta sequences accurately predicted the HLA-A and HLA-B alleles for most subjects in the first cohort. In a later analysis, HLA-associated TCR beta chains were found to be more clonally expanded and to have lower generation probabilities than equally common non-associated chains. A total of 150 or so TCR beta chains were listed by the study as associated with cytomegalovirus. In an earlier analysis of approximately 590 of the donors, most TCR beta V segments appeared in productive rearrangements about 87% or about 30% of the time, broadly matching IMGT annotations. In a later genetic analysis, fewer N-insertions in productive TCRs were reported among donors in an Asian-associated ancestry cluster than the 666-donor mean. Assigning TCR associations to individual alleles was difficult when HLA alleles, especially DR and DQ, strongly co-occurred. In vitro tests confirmed that a few of the cytomegalovirus-associated TCR beta chains recognize cytomegalovirus antigens. In a later analysis, most CMV-associated TCR beta chains were found to appear HLA-restricted, with HLA associations seemingly driven largely by CMV exposure. Presence/absence analyses assumed roughly uniform sequencing depth across donors, an assumption that may not hold. A later analysis associated 15,000 to 20,000 TCR beta sequences with specific HLA alleles at a false discovery rate of 0.05. In a later analysis, TCR association rates were found to vary across HLA loci, with the most associated TCRs seen for DRB1 alleles and the fewest for HLA-C alleles. Most TCR sequences were observed very rarely across donors, whereas some public TCRs were present in many individuals. The only immune exposure information available for the cohort was CMV serostatus. The sequencing pipeline was judged likely to have produced a cluster of highly shared sequence variants as a technical artifact. The 87-base-pair reads could not distinguish some IMGT-functional V segments, including TRBV6-2 and TRBV6-3, so those segments were excluded. Because HLA typing was missing for some donors at each locus, association tests included only the typed subset. The authors suggested that the approach could potentially be extended to other disease states and immunological phenotypes. V-gene and J-gene trimming of TCR beta chains was associated with a missense DCLRE1C variant in a later genetic analysis, and the association was replicated in an independent cohort. According to a later analysis, parvovirus B19, influenza, CMV and Epstein-Barr virus appeared linked to several top co-occurrence clusters. Correlated functional status among segregating V segments might reflect linkage disequilibrium, but an unknown experimental factor could not be ruled out. Because counts were too low, approximately 15 rarely observed V segments, including chromosome 9 orphons, were excluded from the earlier analysis of 587 of the donors. In this cohort, only TCR beta chains were sequenced, and detectable features were limited by the absence of alpha or paired-chain data. Cytomegalovirus status was reported to be diagnosed by the classifier with high specificity and sensitivity in both the original and validation cohorts.

The rearrangement combines TRBV19 with TRBJ2-1, and TRBD2 matches 7 of the central bases. The sequence was obtained from a man between 18 and 35 years old in good health and CMV-seronegative. The sample was PBMCs. The sequenced DNA is TGTGCCAGTAGTATGAGAGGAACTAGCGATGAGCAGTTCTTC. The encoded protein is CASSMRGTSDEQFF.